This is a list of T cell receptor beta chains from one sample in a study of T cells after posttransplantation cyclophosphamide. TCRdb keeps only in-frame clones here, not all; method: immunoSEQ multiplex PCR. Of tens of thousands of clones in the sample, around 73% were seen once. Sequencing was performed on memory CD4+ T cells sorted from PBMCs. The source of these receptors is a woman aged 55 to 70 in good health, CMV-negative, and a related stem cell transplant donor. CDR3s include the opening cysteine and the closing phenylalanine or tryptophan. The D gene is left open where the match is weak.

J: TRBJ2-1
length: 14
V: TRBV5-8
D: .
CDR3: CASSLLAAYNEQFF

J: TRBJ2-7
length: 14
V: TRBV5-4
D: TRBD1
CDR3: CASRSGTGSYEQYF

J: TRBJ2-3
length: 15
V: TRBV9
D: TRBD2
CDR3: CARSQSGECTDTQYF

J: TRBJ2-1
length: 14
V: TRBV6-5
D: TRBD2
CDR3: CASSLGTSGNEQFF

J: TRBJ2-5
length: 16
V: TRBV25-1
D: TRBD2
CDR3: CASTGPAGGGVGTQYF

J: TRBJ2-7
length: 12
V: TRBV28
D: .
CDR3: CANMDSKYEQYF

J: TRBJ2-5
length: 15
V: TRBV7-2
D: .
CDR3: CASSRAAVYQETQYF

J: TRBJ1-1
length: 16
V: TRBV2
D: .
CDR3: CASWGGIFGANTEAFF

J: TRBJ2-5
length: 15
V: TRBV2
D: .
CDR3: CASSERDGGGQTQYF

J: TRBJ1-5
length: 14
V: TRBV7-9
D: TRBD1
CDR3: CASTDGQGHQPQHF

J: TRBJ1-1
length: 13
V: TRBV2
D: TRBD1
CDR3: CASSGQGLTEAFF

J: TRBJ1-3
length: 15
V: TRBV5-4
D: .
CDR3: CASSLDSESGNTIYF

J: TRBJ1-5
length: 13
V: TRBV30
D: .
CDR3: CAWSWAGDQPQHF

J: TRBJ2-3
length: 14
V: TRBV2
D: TRBD1
CDR3: CASTRDRGQDTQYF

J: TRBJ2-1
length: 16
V: TRBV7-2
D: TRBD2
CDR3: CASSLYRGSGRYEQFF

J: TRBJ2-5
length: 15
V: TRBV4-2
D: TRBD1
CDR3: CASSQEGQYQETQYF

J: TRBJ2-5
length: 13
V: TRBV7-2
D: TRBD1
CDR3: CASRRDRGETQYF

J: TRBJ1-6
length: 13
V: TRBV30
D: .
CDR3: CAWSLHRDSPLHF

J: TRBJ2-2
length: 14
V: TRBV27
D: .
CDR3: CASSFRFGTGELFF

J: TRBJ2-3
length: 16
V: TRBV9
D: TRBD2
CDR3: CASSFLAGGSTDTQYF

J: TRBJ1-1
length: 13
V: TRBV4-3
D: .
CDR3: CASSLDRSTEAFF

J: TRBJ2-1
length: 16
V: TRBV27
D: .
CDR3: CASSLLIGQWYNEQFF

J: TRBJ1-1
length: 16
V: TRBV18
D: TRBD1
CDR3: CASSPRTGGRDTEAFF

J: TRBJ2-5
length: 16
V: TRBV7-2
D: .
CDR3: CASSLGSGRTQETQYF

J: TRBJ2-5
length: 15
V: TRBV4-1
D: TRBD2
CDR3: CASSQLAGGRETQYF

J: TRBJ2-1
length: 15
V: TRBV7-8
D: TRBD2
CDR3: CASSPRAGALNEQFF

J: TRBJ1-6
length: 12
V: TRBV7-3
D: .
CDR3: CASSRGASPLHF

J: TRBJ2-3
length: 12
V: TRBV5-1
D: .
CDR3: CASSSQSYTQYF

J: TRBJ2-3
length: 16
V: TRBV9
D: .
CDR3: CASSTTPRVFSDTQYF

J: TRBJ2-1
length: 14
V: TRBV6-6
D: .
CDR3: CASSYGDSRNEQFF